This paragraph reports one TCR beta chain. Self-reported history from a screening survey and questionnaire set each donor's cohort. These data are taken from a study of blood T cell repertoires in COVID-19. Profiled with immunoSEQ multiplex PCR; TCRdb holds only in-frame clones, not every one. The profile shows about 210,000 clones, about four fifths of them singletons. The sequencing input was PBMCs or T cells enriched from blood (not recorded which). This TCR derives from a woman between 45 and 65 years old with acute COVID-19.

In nucleotides, the CDR3 is TGTGCCAGCAGCGGCCGCGGGGGGCTCAACGAGCAGTACTTC. It is translated as CASSGRGGLNEQYF. The chain carries TRBV11-2 and TRBJ2-7; the match to TRBD2 covers 8 bases. In germline, CDR1 is SGHAT, CDR2 FQNNGV. The CDR3 is made up of 14 amino acids. V lost 5 bases, J lost 5 bases, and 8 bases stayed unmatched.